This TCR beta chain was identified during a study of blood T cell repertoires in COVID-19. Clones were sequenced by immunoSEQ multiplex PCR, and TCRdb holds only the in-frame ones, with some missing. The repertoire includes 350,000 to 450,000 clones, 90% to 95% of them detected once, and about 0.9% sits in the top ten. Participant-reported clinical history was the basis for cohort assignment. The material sequenced was PBMCs or T cells enriched from blood (not recorded which). This receptor was taken from a woman in her thirties or forties who had been exposed to COVID-19.

The CDR3: CASSLGANYGYTF. The CDR3 nucleotides read TGTGCCAGCAGCTTAGGGGCGAACTATGGCTACACCTTC. The rearrangement uses TRBV7-8 and TRBJ1-2, with D unresolved. Looked up from germline, CDR1 is SGHVS and CDR2 is FQNEAQ. Trimming took off 1 base at V and 2 bases at J, with 5 bases between the two ends. This CDR3 spans 13 amino acids.